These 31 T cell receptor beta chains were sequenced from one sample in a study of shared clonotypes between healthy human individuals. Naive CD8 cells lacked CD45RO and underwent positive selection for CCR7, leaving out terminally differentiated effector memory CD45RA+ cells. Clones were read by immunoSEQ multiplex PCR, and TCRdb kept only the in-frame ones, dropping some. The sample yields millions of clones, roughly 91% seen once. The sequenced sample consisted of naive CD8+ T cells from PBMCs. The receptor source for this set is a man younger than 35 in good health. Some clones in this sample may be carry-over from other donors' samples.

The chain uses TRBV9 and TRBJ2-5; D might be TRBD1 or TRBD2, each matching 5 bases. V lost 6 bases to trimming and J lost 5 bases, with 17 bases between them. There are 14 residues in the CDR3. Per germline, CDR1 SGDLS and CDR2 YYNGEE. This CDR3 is CASNLGELWETQYF. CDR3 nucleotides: TGTGCCAGCAATTTGGGGGAGTTGTGGGAGACCCAGTACTTC.

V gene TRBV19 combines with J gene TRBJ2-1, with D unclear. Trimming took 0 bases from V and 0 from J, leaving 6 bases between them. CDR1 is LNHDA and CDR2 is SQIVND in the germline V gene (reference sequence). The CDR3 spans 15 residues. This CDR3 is CASSIDRNSYNEQFF. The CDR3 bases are TGTGCCAGTAGTATAGACAGAAACTCCTACAATGAGCAGTTCTTC.

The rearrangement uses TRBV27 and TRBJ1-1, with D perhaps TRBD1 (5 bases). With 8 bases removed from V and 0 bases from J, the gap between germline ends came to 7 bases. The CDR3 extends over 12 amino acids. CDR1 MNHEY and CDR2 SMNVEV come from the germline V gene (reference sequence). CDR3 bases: TGTGCCAGCGGAGGGGTGAACACTGAAGCTTTCTTT. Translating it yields CASGGVNTEAFF.

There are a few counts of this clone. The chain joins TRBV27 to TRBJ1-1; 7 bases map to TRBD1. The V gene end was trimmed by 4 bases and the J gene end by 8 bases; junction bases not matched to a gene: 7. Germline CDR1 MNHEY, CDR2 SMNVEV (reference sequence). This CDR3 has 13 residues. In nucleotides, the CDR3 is TGTGCCAGCAGTTCCACCGGGACAGAGGAAGCTTTCTTT. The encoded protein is CASSSTGTEEAFF.

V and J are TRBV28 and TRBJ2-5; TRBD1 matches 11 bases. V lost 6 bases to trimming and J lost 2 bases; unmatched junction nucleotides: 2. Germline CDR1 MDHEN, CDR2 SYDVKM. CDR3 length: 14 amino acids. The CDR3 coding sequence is TGTGCCAGCAGGCGGGACAGGGGGCAAGAGACCCAGTACTTC. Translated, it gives CASRRDRGQETQYF. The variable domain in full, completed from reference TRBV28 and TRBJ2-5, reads DVKVTQSSRYLVKRTGEKVFLECVQDMDHENMFWYRQDPGLGLRLIYFSYDVKMKEKGDIPEGYSVSREKKERFSLILESASTNQTSMYLCASRRDRGQETQYFGPGTRLLVL.

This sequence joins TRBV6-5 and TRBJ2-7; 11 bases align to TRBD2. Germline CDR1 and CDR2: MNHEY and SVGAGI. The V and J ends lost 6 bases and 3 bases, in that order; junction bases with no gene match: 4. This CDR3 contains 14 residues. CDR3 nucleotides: TGTGCCAGCAGCGACCTAGCGGGGGGCTACGAGCAGTACTTC. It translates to CASSDLAGGYEQYF.

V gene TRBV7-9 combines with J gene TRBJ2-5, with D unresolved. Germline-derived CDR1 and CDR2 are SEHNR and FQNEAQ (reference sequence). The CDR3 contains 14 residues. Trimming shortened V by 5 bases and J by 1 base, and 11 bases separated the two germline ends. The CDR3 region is CASSIPGGQETQYF. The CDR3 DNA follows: TGTGCCAGCAGCATTCCCGGCGGCCAAGAGACCCAGTACTTC. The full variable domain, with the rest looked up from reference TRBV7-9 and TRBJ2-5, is DTGVSQNPRHKITKRGQNVTFRCDPISEHNRLYWYRQTLGQGPEFLTYFQNEAQLEKSRLLSDRFSAERPKGSFSTLEIQRTEQGDSAMYLCASSIPGGQETQYFGPGTRLLVL.

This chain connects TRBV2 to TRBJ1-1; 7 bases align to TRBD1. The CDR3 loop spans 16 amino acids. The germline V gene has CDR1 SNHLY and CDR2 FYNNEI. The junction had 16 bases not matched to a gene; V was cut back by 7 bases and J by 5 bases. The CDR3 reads CASKPPAGGAGTEAFF. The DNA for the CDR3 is TGTGCCAGCAAACCTCCAGCAGGGGGGGCGGGGACTGAAGCTTTCTTT.

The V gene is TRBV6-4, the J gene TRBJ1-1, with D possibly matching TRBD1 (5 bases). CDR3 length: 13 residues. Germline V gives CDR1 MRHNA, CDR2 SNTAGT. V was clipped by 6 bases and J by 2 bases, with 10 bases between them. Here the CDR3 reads CASREGSNTEAFF. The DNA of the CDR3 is TGTGCCAGCAGGGAGGGGTCCAACACTGAAGCTTTCTTT.

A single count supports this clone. CDR3 sequence reads: CASTAGDRGQETQYF. DNA of the CDR3: TGTGCCAGCACCGCGGGGGACAGGGGGCAGGAGACCCAGTACTTC. V and J are TRBV2 and TRBJ2-5, with TRBD1 matching 12 bases. The V and J ends lost 7 bases and 5 bases, in that order; junction bases with no gene match: 8. The V gene's germline CDR1 is SNHLY and CDR2 FYNNEI. The CDR3 extends over 15 amino acids. Looking up the rest from reference TRBV2 and TRBJ2-5 gives the full variable domain: EPEVTQTPSHQVTQMGQEVILRCVPISNHLYFYWYRQILGQKVEFLVSFYNNEISEKSEIFDDQFSVERPDGSNFTLKIRSTKLEDSAMYFCASTAGDRGQETQYFGPGTRLLVL.

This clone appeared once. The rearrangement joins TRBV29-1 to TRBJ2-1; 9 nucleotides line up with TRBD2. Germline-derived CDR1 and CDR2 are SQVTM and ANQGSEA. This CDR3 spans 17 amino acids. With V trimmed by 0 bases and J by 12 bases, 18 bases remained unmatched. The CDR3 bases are TGCAGCGTTGAAGATCAGCGGCTAGCGGGACCAGAGGGGGGGCAGTTCTTC. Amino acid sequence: CSVEDQRLAGPEGGQFF.

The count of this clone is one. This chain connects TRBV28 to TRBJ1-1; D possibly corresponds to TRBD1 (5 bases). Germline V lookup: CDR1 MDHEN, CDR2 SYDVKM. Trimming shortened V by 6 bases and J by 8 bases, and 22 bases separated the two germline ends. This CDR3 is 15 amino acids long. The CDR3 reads CASRAAGYRTSEAFF. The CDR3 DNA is TGTGCCAGCAGGGCCGCAGGGTACCGTACCTCGGAAGCTTTCTTT.

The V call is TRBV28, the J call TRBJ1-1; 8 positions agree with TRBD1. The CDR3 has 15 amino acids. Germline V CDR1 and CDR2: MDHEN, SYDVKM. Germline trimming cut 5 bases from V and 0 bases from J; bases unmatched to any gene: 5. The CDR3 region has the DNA TGTGCCAGCAGTCGATGGGACAGGCTGAACACTGAAGCTTTCTTT. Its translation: CASSRWDRLNTEAFF.

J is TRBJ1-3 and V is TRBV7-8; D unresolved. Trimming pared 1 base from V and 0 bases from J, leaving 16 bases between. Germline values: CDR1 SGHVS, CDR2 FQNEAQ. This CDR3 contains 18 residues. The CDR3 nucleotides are TGTGCCAGCAGCTTAGGGAAGTTTGGGTCATACTCTGGAAACACCATATATTTT. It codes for CASSLGKFGSYSGNTIYF.

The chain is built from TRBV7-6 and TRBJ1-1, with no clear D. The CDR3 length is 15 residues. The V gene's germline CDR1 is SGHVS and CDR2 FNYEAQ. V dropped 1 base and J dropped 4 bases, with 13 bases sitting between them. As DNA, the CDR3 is TGTGCCAGCAGCTTAGGGCAGGTCCAATCCACTGAAGCTTTCTTT. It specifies CASSLGQVQSTEAFF.

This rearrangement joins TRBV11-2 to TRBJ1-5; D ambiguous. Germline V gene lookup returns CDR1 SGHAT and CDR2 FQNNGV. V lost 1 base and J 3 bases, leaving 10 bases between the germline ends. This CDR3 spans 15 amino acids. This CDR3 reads CASSLGPGINQPQHF. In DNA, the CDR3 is TGTGCCAGCAGCTTAGGTCCGGGGATCAATCAGCCCCAGCATTTT. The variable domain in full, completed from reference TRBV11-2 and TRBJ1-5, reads EAGVAQSPRYKIIEKRQSVAFWCNPISGHATLYWYQQILGQGPKLLIQFQNNGVVDDSQLPKDRFSAERLKGVDSTLKIQPAKLEDSAVYLCASSLGPGINQPQHFGDGTRLSIL.

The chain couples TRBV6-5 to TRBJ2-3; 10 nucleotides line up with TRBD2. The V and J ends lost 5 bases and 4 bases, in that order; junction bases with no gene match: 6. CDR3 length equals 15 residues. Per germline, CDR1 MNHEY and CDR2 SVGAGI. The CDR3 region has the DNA TGTGCCAGCAGTCCTAGCGGGAGTCGGTCAGATACGCAGTATTTT. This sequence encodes CASSPSGSRSDTQYF.

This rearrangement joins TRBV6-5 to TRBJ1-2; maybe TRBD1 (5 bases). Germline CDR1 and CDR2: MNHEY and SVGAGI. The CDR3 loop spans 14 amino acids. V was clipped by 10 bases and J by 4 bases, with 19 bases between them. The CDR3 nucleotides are TGTGCCACCGCGTCAGGGCGGAACAGCTATGGCTACACCTTC. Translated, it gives CATASGRNSYGYTF.

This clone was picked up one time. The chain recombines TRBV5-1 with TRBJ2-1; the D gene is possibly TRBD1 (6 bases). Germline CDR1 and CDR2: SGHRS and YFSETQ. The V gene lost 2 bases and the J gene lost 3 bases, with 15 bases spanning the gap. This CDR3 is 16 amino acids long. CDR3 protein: CASSFWGTNHYNEQFF. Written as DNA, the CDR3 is TGCGCCAGCAGCTTTTGGGGGACAAACCACTACAATGAGCAGTTCTTC. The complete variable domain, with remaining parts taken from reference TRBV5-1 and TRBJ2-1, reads KAGVTQTPRYLIKTRGQQVTLSCSPISGHRSVSWYQQTPGQGLQFLFEYFSETQRNKGNFPGRFSGRQFSNSRSEMNVSTLELGDSALYLCASSFWGTNHYNEQFFGPGTRLTVL.

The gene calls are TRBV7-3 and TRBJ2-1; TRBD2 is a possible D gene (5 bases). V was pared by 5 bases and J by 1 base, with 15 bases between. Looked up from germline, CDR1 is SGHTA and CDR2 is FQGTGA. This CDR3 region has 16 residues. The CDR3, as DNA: TGTGCCAGCAGCGACTACCCCGGAGGATCCTACAATGAGCAGTTCTTC. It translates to CASSDYPGGSYNEQFF.

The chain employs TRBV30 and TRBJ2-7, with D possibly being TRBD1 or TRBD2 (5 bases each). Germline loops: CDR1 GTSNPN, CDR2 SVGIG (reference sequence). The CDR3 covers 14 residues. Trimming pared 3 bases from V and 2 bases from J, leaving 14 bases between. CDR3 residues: CAWSVGTIAYEQYF. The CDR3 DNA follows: TGTGCCTGGAGCGTCGGGACGATAGCCTACGAGCAGTACTTC. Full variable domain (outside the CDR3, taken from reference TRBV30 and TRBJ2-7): SQTIHQWPATLVQPVGSPLSLECTVEGTSNPNLYWYRQAAGRGLQLLFYSVGIGQISSEVPQNLSASRPQDRQFILSSKKLLLSDSGFYLCAWSVGTIAYEQYFGPGTRLTVT.

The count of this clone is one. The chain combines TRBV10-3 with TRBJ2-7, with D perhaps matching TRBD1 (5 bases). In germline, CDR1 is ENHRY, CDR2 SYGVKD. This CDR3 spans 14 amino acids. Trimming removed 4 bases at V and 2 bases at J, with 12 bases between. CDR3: CAISVGGRAYEQYF. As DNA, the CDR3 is TGTGCCATCAGTGTTGGTGGCAGGGCCTACGAGCAGTACTTC.

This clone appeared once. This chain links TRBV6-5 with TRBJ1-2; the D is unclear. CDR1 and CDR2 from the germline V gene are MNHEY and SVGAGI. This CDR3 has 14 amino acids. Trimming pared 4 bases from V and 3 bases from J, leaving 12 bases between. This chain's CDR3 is CASSFKPQDYGYTF. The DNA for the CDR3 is TGTGCCAGCAGTTTCAAACCGCAAGACTATGGCTACACCTTC.

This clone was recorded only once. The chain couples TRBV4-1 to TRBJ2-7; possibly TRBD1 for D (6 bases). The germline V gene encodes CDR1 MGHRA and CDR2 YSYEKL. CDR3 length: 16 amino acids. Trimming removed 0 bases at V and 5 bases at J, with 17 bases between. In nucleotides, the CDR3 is TGCGCCAGCAGCCAAGATATCGGACAGAGATTCCACGAGCAGTACTTC. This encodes CASSQDIGQRFHEQYF.

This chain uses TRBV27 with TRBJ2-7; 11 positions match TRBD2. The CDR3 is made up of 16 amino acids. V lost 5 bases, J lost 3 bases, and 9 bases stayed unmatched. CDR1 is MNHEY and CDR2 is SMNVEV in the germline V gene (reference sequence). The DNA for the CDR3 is TGTGCCAGCAGTCCATCTAGCGGGAGGTTCCTCTACGAGCAGTACTTC. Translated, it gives CASSPSSGRFLYEQYF.

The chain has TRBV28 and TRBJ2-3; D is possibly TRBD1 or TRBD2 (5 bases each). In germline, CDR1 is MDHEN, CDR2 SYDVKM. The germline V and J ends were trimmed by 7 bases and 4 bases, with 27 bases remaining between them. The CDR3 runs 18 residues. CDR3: CASTATRGGILGPDTQYF. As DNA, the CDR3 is TGTGCCAGCACCGCGACCCGGGGCGGAATTCTGGGGCCAGATACGCAGTATTTT.

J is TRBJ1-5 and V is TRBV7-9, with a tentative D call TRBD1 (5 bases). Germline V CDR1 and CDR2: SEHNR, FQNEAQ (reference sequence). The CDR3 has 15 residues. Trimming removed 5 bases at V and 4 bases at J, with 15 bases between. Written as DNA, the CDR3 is TGTGCCAGCAGCCCTACAAGTGGGGGGAATCAGCCCCAGCATTTT. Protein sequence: CASSPTSGGNQPQHF.

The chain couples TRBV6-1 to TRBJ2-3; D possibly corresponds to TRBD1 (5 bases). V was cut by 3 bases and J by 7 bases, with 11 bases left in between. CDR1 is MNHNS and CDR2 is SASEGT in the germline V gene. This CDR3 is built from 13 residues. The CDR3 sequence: CASSDPSGNTQYF. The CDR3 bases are TGTGCCAGCAGTGACCCCTCAGGGAATACGCAGTATTTT.

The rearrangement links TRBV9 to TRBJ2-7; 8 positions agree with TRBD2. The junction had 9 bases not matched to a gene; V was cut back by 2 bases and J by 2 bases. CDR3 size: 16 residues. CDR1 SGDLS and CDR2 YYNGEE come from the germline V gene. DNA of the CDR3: TGTGCCAGCAGCGTTGAGGCGGGAGGCCCCCCCTACGAGCAGTACTTC. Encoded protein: CASSVEAGGPPYEQYF.

This CDR3 is CASSWGGANTEAFF. CDR3 DNA sequence: TGTGCCAGTAGTTGGGGGGGCGCGAACACTGAAGCTTTCTTT. The chain recombines TRBV19 with TRBJ1-1; TRBD1 is a possible D gene (6 bases). CDR3 length: 14 residues. Germline V gene data show CDR1 as LNHDA and CDR2 as SQIVND (reference sequence). Trimming removed 5 bases at V and 1 base at J, with 11 bases between.

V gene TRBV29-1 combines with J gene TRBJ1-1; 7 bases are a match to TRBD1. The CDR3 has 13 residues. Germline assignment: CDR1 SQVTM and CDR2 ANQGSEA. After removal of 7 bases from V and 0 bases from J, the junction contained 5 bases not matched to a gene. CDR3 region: CSADRDLNTEAFF. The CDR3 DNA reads TGCAGCGCTGACAGGGATTTGAACACTGAAGCTTTCTTT.